These T cell receptor beta chains were read from a single sample in a study of blood T cell repertoires in COVID-19. Data came from immunoSEQ multiplex PCR; TCRdb stores just in-frame clones and leaves some out. Seen here are roughly 330,000 clones, roughly 85% observed once, and the top ten hold approximately 5.3%. The material sequenced was PBMCs or T cells enriched from blood (not recorded which). All receptors come from a woman under 40 who had recovered from COVID-19. The CDR3 runs from the conserved cysteine through the conserved F or W. The order of the fields is V gene, D gene, clone size, J gene, CDR3 DNA, CDR3 protein. The D gene is left open where the match is weak. Clone sizes are given selectively: once, few, many, or a class where the clone is expanded.

TRBV5-1	TRBD1	-	TRBJ2-7	TGCGCCAGCAGCTTAGGGGGCTGGGAGCAGTACTTC	CASSLGGWEQYF
TRBV5-1	TRBD1	-	TRBJ2-3	TGCGCCAGCAGCGGCGGGACAGGGGGACTTCCCTGGGGGACAGATACGCAGTATTTT	CASSGGTGGLPWGTDTQYF
TRBV9	-	-	TRBJ1-1	TGTGCCAGCAGCGTAGACAGGGTAGGCACTGAAGCTTTCTTT	CASSVDRVGTEAFF
TRBV7-9	TRBD1	-	TRBJ1-1	TGTGCCAGCAGCTCCGGGACAGATAGTGAAGCTTTCTTT	CASSSGTDSEAFF
TRBV5-5	-	-	TRBJ1-1	TGTGCCAGCAGCTTGGCCCTATCGAAGAACACTGAAGCTTTCTTT	CASSLALSKNTEAFF
TRBV6-5	TRBD1	-	TRBJ1-2	TGTGCCAGTACCAGACAGGGATCGGGGTATGGCTACACCTTC	CASTRQGSGYGYTF
TRBV29-1	TRBD1	-	TRBJ1-1	TGCAGCTCAAAGAGGGGGCTGGGAACTGAAGCTTTCTTT	CSSKRGLGTEAFF
TRBV21-1	-	-	TRBJ2-3	TGTGCCAGCAGCCCGCGGACTAGCGGGGGCCCACAGTATTTT	CASSPRTSGGPQYF
TRBV6-2/TRBV6-3	-	-	TRBJ1-5	TGTGCCAGCAGCGTGGACAGCCAGAGTCAGCCCCAGCATTTT	CASSVDSQSQPQHF
TRBV3-1/TRBV3-2	TRBD2	once	TRBJ2-2	TGTGCCAGCACCCTAGGCTCGAGCGGGGGCACCCGGGAGCTGTTTTTT	CASTLGSSGGTRELFF
TRBV29-1	TRBD1	-	TRBJ1-1	TGCAGCGCTGCAGGGGGCGCAAGGACTGAAGCTTTCTTT	CSAAGGARTEAFF
TRBV19	-	-	TRBJ1-2	TGTGCCAGTAGTTCCCCAGGGTTGGGTGGCTACACCTTC	CASSSPGLGGYTF
TRBV27	TRBD1	once	TRBJ2-3	TGTGCCAGCAGTTTAGGGGGACCCGGACAGGGCCAAGGGACAGATACGCAGTATTTT	CASSLGGPGQGQGTDTQYF